A selection of T cell receptor beta chains follows, all from one sample in a study of blood T cell repertoires in COVID-19. Produced via immunoSEQ multiplex PCR; TCRdb's table is partial and in-frame only. The sample has roughly 100,000 clones; less than 90% are singletons. The specimen was peripheral blood. These receptor sequences come from a middle-aged man with acute or convalescent COVID-19. The CDR3 runs from the conserved cysteine through the conserved F or W. The D gene is left open where the match is weak. The size of a clone is reported for some rows only, either as once, few or many, or as a class for expanded clones.

D gene	V gene	clone size	J gene	CDR3 protein	CDR3 DNA
-	TRBV5-4	-	TRBJ2-7	CASSSHRDSYEQYF	TGTGCCAGCAGCTCCCACAGGGATTCCTACGAGCAGTACTTC
TRBD2	TRBV6-4	-	TRBJ2-2	CASSERAGEGTGELFF	TGTGCCAGCAGTGAACGAGCGGGAGAGGGCACCGGGGAGCTGTTTTTT
-	TRBV16	-	TRBJ1-1	CASSPQSGDTEAFF	TGTGCCAGCAGCCCTCAGTCCGGAGACACTGAAGCTTTCTTT
TRBD1	TRBV6-5	once	TRBJ2-7	CASSTGTAGLYEQYF	TGTGCCAGCAGTACTGGGACAGCAGGGCTCTACGAGCAGTACTTC
TRBD1	TRBV11-3	-	TRBJ2-7	CASSHGDSGNHF	TGTGCCAGCAGCCACGGGGACAGTGGTAATCATTTC
-	TRBV12-3/TRBV12-4	-	TRBJ2-3	CASTIMGDTQYF	TGTGCCAGCACCATTATGGGCGATACGCAGTATTTT
TRBD1	TRBV14	-	TRBJ2-2	CASSRSTGATGELFF	TGTGCCAGCAGCCGATCGACAGGGGCGACCGGGGAGCTGTTTTTT
TRBD1	TRBV2	-	TRBJ2-5	CASTRTGGRTQYF	TGTGCCAGCACCAGGACAGGGGGCAGGACCCAGTACTTC
TRBD1	TRBV10-3	-	TRBJ2-1	CAIRGQGLSYNEQFF	TGTGCCATCAGGGGACAGGGACTATCCTACAATGAGCAGTTCTTC
-	TRBV6-6	-	TRBJ1-1	CASRPVGKGMNTEAFF	TGTGCCAGCAGACCCGTAGGGAAGGGGATGAACACTGAAGCTTTCTTT
TRBD2	TRBV7-3	-	TRBJ2-1	CASSPTSGRRLSSYNEQFF	TGTGCCAGCAGCCCGACTAGCGGGAGGCGCCTAAGCTCCTACAATGAGCAGTTCTTC
TRBD1	TRBV7-9	-	TRBJ1-5	CASSRAGQGASNQPQHF	TGTGCCAGCAGCCGCGCGGGACAGGGGGCGAGCAATCAGCCCCAGCATTTT
TRBD1	TRBV11-2	-	TRBJ1-4	CASRRGGGTNHNEKLFF	TGTGCCAGCAGACGAGGGGGCGGCACAAACCATAATGAAAAACTGTTTTTT
-	TRBV19	-	TRBJ2-3	CASSNGAGADTQYF	TGTGCCAGTAGTAACGGCGCAGGCGCAGATACGCAGTATTTT
TRBD2	TRBV5-5	-	TRBJ2-7	CASSENVAGVEQYF	TGTGCCAGCAGCGAGAACGTAGCGGGAGTCGAGCAGTACTTC
TRBD1	TRBV20-1	-	TRBJ1-1	CRLGTGNKAFF	TGCAGGCTAGGGACAGGAAATAAAGCTTTCTTT
TRBD1	TRBV4-2	-	TRBJ2-7	CASSQGTGRYEQYF	TGTGCCAGCAGCCAAGGGACAGGGAGGTACGAGCAGTACTTC
-	TRBV20-1	-	TRBJ1-2	CSARAGYGYTF	TGCAGTGCTAGAGCGGGGTATGGCTACACCTTC
-	TRBV2	-	TRBJ1-2	CASDTQGNYGYTF	TGTGCCAGCGATACTCAGGGCAACTATGGCTACACCTTC